Listed here are 32 T cell receptor beta chains from one sample, sequenced in a study of cytomegalovirus exposure and HLA in healthy donors. The PCR had 60 Vbeta and 13 Jbeta primers. The protocol was immunoSEQ multiplex PCR, while the TCRdb copy is restricted to in-frame clones and leaves out a portion. The sample lists roughly 100,000 clones; about 80% were seen once. What was sequenced was PBMCs. The source of these receptors is a female donor in good health and CMV-seropositive.

The chain couples TRBV10-3 to TRBJ1-2; 10 bases line up with TRBD1. Trimming removed 5 bases from V and 6 bases from J; junction bases left unmatched: 9. This CDR3 is built from 15 residues. From germline, CDR1 is ENHRY and CDR2 SYGVKD. CDR3 in DNA: TGTGCCATCAGTCCCCAACGGGACAGGGGACATGGCTACACCTTC. Amino acid sequence: CAISPQRDRGHGYTF.

The chain combines TRBV12-5 with TRBJ1-5, with 9 bases lining up with TRBD1. The germline gives CDR1 LGHNT, CDR2 FRNRAP. CDR3 length: 15 amino acids. V gave up 6 bases and J gave up 3 bases; unmatched junction bases: 6. CDR3 in amino acids: CASGTTGGINQPQHF. For the CDR3, the DNA is TGTGCTAGTGGGACGACAGGGGGGATCAATCAGCCCCAGCATTTT.

In this sample, this clone turned up a few times. V gene TRBV9 combines with J gene TRBJ1-1, with 8 bases that match TRBD1. The trim removed 4 bases at V and 5 bases at J, leaving 16 bases unmatched. The germline V gene has CDR1 SGDLS and CDR2 YYNGEE. This CDR3 is 17 amino acids long. The CDR3 spells CASSPSPGTGPGTEAFF. For the CDR3, the DNA is TGTGCCAGCAGCCCTAGTCCCGGGACAGGCCCGGGTACTGAAGCTTTCTTT.

V usage is TRBV28 and J usage is TRBJ1-1; 7 bases are shared with TRBD1. CDR1 is MDHEN and CDR2 is SYDVKM in the germline V gene. The CDR3 totals 15 residues. V was clipped by 5 bases and J by 2 bases; unmatched bases: 8. CDR3 residues: CASSPTGTVNTEAFF. CDR3 DNA: TGTGCCAGCAGTCCGACCGGGACAGTAAACACTGAAGCTTTCTTT.

This clone was seen only once. The chain uses TRBV9 and TRBJ1-2; 7 nucleotides line up with TRBD1. CDR1 is SGDLS and CDR2 is YYNGEE in the germline V gene. The CDR3 runs 13 residues. The V and J ends lost 3 bases and 8 bases, in that order; junction bases with no gene match: 7. The CDR3 reads CASSATGAYGYTF. DNA for the CDR3: TGTGCCAGCAGCGCCACAGGGGCCTACGGCTACACCTTC.

CDR3 region: CASSYSGTYIAEQYF. The DNA for the CDR3 is TGTGCCAGCAGCTACAGCGGGACATACATCGCCGAGCAGTACTTC. The chain has TRBV11-2 and TRBJ2-7; D is possibly TRBD2 (7 bases). This CDR3 is 15 amino acids long. V shed 4 bases and J shed 6 bases, with 19 bases lying between them. Germline V gene lookup returns CDR1 SGHAT and CDR2 FQNNGV. Variable domain in full (rest from reference TRBV11-2 and TRBJ2-7): EAGVAQSPRYKIIEKRQSVAFWCNPISGHATLYWYQQILGQGPKLLIQFQNNGVVDDSQLPKDRFSAERLKGVDSTLKIQPAKLEDSAVYLCASSYSGTYIAEQYFGPGTRLTVT.

This chain links TRBV2 with TRBJ2-7; D might be TRBD2 (6 bases). Trimming stripped 6 bases from V and 0 bases from J, with 12 bases between. CDR3 size: 14 residues. Per the germline V gene, CDR1 is SNHLY and CDR2 is FYNNEI. The CDR3 coding sequence is TGTGCCAGCAGCTCTAGCGACTCCTCCTACGAGCAGTACTTC. It codes for CASSSSDSSYEQYF.

The rearrangement uses TRBV4-1 and TRBJ2-3; a possible D gene is TRBD2 (5 bases). Germline V CDR1 and CDR2: MGHRA, YSYEKL. The CDR3 runs 14 residues. V was shortened by 1 base and J by 8 bases, with 13 bases between the two germline ends. The CDR3 nucleotides are TGCGCCAGCAGCCAAGGCGGTACTGGAGGTACGCAGTATTTT. Amino acid sequence: CASSQGGTGGTQYF.

The rearrangement joins TRBV5-1 to TRBJ2-1; 7 bases fit TRBD2. There are 15 residues in the CDR3. The germline V gene encodes CDR1 SGHRS and CDR2 YFSETQ. V shed 3 bases, J shed 5 bases, and the junction held 8 bases outside the gene matches. CDR3 nucleotide sequence: TGCGCCAGCAGCTACTCGAGCGGGAAGCACAATGAGCAGTTCTTC. Amino acids: CASSYSSGKHNEQFF. Based on the CDR3 plus reference TRBV5-1 and TRBJ2-1, the full variable domain is KAGVTQTPRYLIKTRGQQVTLSCSPISGHRSVSWYQQTPGQGLQFLFEYFSETQRNKGNFPGRFSGRQFSNSRSEMNVSTLELGDSALYLCASSYSSGKHNEQFFGPGTRLTVL.

The gene calls are TRBV6-5 and TRBJ1-6; D not certain. Trimming stripped 6 bases from V and 13 bases from J, with 19 bases between. Germline-derived CDR1 and CDR2 are MNHEY and SVGAGI. The CDR3 runs 14 residues. The chain's CDR3 is CASSPGKGYRPLHF. DNA of the CDR3: TGTGCCAGCAGCCCCGGGAAGGGTTATCGTCCCCTCCACTTT.

The sample holds one count of this clone. The genes are TRBV19 and TRBJ1-6; D is unresolved. Trimming shortened V by 8 bases and J by 10 bases, and 12 bases separated the two germline ends. The CDR3 is 12 residues long. The V gene's germline CDR1 is LNHDA and CDR2 SQIVND (reference sequence). The CDR3 DNA reads TGTGCCAGTCGCTCGACGGGGTCACCCCTCCACTTT. Amino acids: CASRSTGSPLHF.

This clone was recorded a few times. The rearrangement links TRBV14 to TRBJ2-7; 10 bases align to TRBD1. V gave up 0 bases and J gave up 3 bases; unmatched junction bases: 5. In germline, CDR1 is SGHDN, CDR2 FVKESK. The CDR3 is 16 amino acids. CDR3 bases: TGTGCCAGCAGCCAAGACTGGACAGGGGGGATCTACGAGCAGTACTTC. As protein: CASSQDWTGGIYEQYF.

The chain employs TRBV6-5 and TRBJ2-3, with D perhaps matching TRBD1 (5 bases). Looked up from germline, CDR1 is MNHEY and CDR2 is SVGAGI. The CDR3 covers 14 residues. V lost 8 bases and J 8 bases, leaving 20 bases between the germline ends. The CDR3 nucleotides read TGTGCCAGCTCTCCTGGGCAGGGAAGGGTTACGCAGTATTTT. Translating it yields CASSPGQGRVTQYF.

The CDR3 nucleotides are TGTGCCAGCAGTGTCTCCGGGACAGGAGCCTACGAGCAGTACTTC. Protein: CASSVSGTGAYEQYF. V and J are TRBV2 and TRBJ2-7; 8 nucleotides agree with TRBD1. Looked up from germline, CDR1 is SNHLY and CDR2 is FYNNEI. The CDR3 is 15 residues long. V lost 4 bases, J lost 2 bases, and 7 bases stayed unmatched.

The rearrangement joins TRBV28 to TRBJ2-2; 10 positions agree with TRBD1. J lost 4 bases, V lost 3 bases, and 5 bases had no gene match. The CDR3 extends over 16 amino acids. The V gene's germline CDR1 is MDHEN and CDR2 SYDVKM. The CDR3 DNA is TGTGCCAGCAGTTTTCACCGGACAGGGGGCACCGGGGAGCTGTTTTTT. It specifies CASSFHRTGGTGELFF.

The chain combines TRBV30 with TRBJ1-5, with 9 bases that match TRBD1. This CDR3 has 19 amino acids. Germline loops: CDR1 GTSNPN, CDR2 SVGIG (reference sequence). V shed 1 base, J shed 3 bases, and the junction held 16 bases outside the gene matches. In nucleotides, the CDR3 is TGTGCCTGGAGTGACTCTCCTCTCCACCGGGACAGGGCCAATCAGCCCCAGCATTTT. It encodes CAWSDSPLHRDRANQPQHF. Full variable domain (rest looked up from reference TRBV30 and TRBJ1-5): SQTIHQWPATLVQPVGSPLSLECTVEGTSNPNLYWYRQAAGRGLQLLFYSVGIGQISSEVPQNLSASRPQDRQFILSSKKLLLSDSGFYLCAWSDSPLHRDRANQPQHFGDGTRLSIL.

The chain couples TRBV28 to TRBJ1-5; 10 nucleotides align to TRBD1. The ends lost 4 bases at V and 5 bases at J; junction bases unmatched: 11. Germline CDR1 MDHEN, CDR2 SYDVKM. The CDR3 has 17 amino acids. This CDR3 is CASSSTSGQGLHQPQHF. The CDR3 DNA is TGTGCCAGCAGTTCTACTTCGGGACAGGGGCTCCATCAGCCCCAGCATTTT.

This rearrangement joins TRBV4-2 to TRBJ2-7, with D perhaps matching TRBD1 (6 bases). CDR1 and CDR2 (germline): LGHNA, YNFKEQ. Trimming removed 1 base from V and 2 bases from J, with 15 bases in between. The CDR3 consists of 16 residues. CDR3 nucleotide sequence: TGTGCCAGCAGCCAAGGTTTAGACAGGAGACCCTACGAGCAGTACTTC. Translated: CASSQGLDRRPYEQYF.

Note on this clone: Distinct nucleotide sequences in the sample also encode this CDR3. The chain recombines TRBV5-1 with TRBJ1-4; 9 nucleotides align to TRBD1. There are 15 residues in the CDR3. The germline V gene has CDR1 SGHRS and CDR2 YFSETQ. V was clipped by 0 bases and J by 8 bases; unmatched bases: 5. The CDR3 is CASSLEGQGGEKLFF. CDR3 DNA: TGCGCCAGCAGCTTGGAGGGACAGGGCGGCGAAAAACTGTTTTTT.

As regards this clone: At one end the junction does not follow the germline gene, possibly because of a read error. The J gene is TRBJ1-1, the V gene TRBV7-7, with unresolved D. CDR3 size: 13 residues. In germline, CDR1 is SSHAT, CDR2 FNYEAQ (reference sequence). The CDR3 protein is CASSSGPDTEAFF. The DNA of the CDR3 is TGTGCTAGCAGCTCAGGCCCTGACACTGAAGCTTTCTTT.

The V call is TRBV2, the J call TRBJ1-5, with D possibly matching TRBD1 (5 bases). CDR3 length: 14 amino acids. The germline V and J ends were trimmed by 4 bases and 6 bases, with 13 bases remaining between them. CDR1 is SNHLY, CDR2 FYNNEI, per germline. The chain's CDR3 is CASSVGQGAQPQHF. The CDR3 DNA follows: TGTGCCAGCAGTGTAGGGCAGGGTGCTCAGCCCCAGCATTTT.

This clone was detected only once. The chain combines TRBV5-1 with TRBJ1-2, with a tentative D call TRBD1 (5 bases). Trimming cost V 4 bases and J 4 bases, with 20 bases left between them. CDR3 size: 16 residues. Germline CDR1 is SGHRS and CDR2 is YFSETQ. CDR3 protein: CASSLIIGHNSYGYTF. The DNA of the CDR3 is TGCGCCAGCAGCCTGATCATCGGACACAACTCCTATGGCTACACCTTC. Full variable domain (rest looked up from reference TRBV5-1 and TRBJ1-2): KAGVTQTPRYLIKTRGQQVTLSCSPISGHRSVSWYQQTPGQGLQFLFEYFSETQRNKGNFPGRFSGRQFSNSRSEMNVSTLELGDSALYLCASSLIIGHNSYGYTFGSGTRLTVV.

The chain employs TRBV7-6 and TRBJ2-5; no reliable D call. The DNA end lines up better with TRBJ2-7; the J call may be wrong. Per the germline V gene, CDR1 is SGHVS and CDR2 is FNYEAQ. The CDR3 consists of 16 residues. The CDR3 DNA follows: TGTGCCAGCAGCCCCCCCACGGGTTCTGGATCCTACGAGCAGTACTTC. Its translation is CASSPPTGSGSYEQYF.

This clone has a single count. This rearrangement joins TRBV9 to TRBJ2-3; 8 nucleotides match TRBD2. This CDR3 region has 15 residues. Germline values: CDR1 SGDLS, CDR2 YYNGEE. Trimming cost V 2 bases and J 0 bases; bases outside gene matches: 2. The CDR3 reads CASSVTSGSTDTQYF. CDR3 DNA: TGTGCCAGCAGCGTTACTAGCGGAAGCACAGATACGCAGTATTTT.

The count of this clone is one. The chain recombines TRBV30 with TRBJ1-1; 7 nucleotides align to TRBD1. Trimming at V came to 5 bases and at J to 4 bases, leaving 4 bases not matched to a gene. This CDR3 has 12 amino acids. CDR1 is GTSNPN, CDR2 SVGIG, per germline (reference sequence). Here the CDR3 reads CAWEQGSTEAFF. The CDR3 nucleotides read TGTGCCTGGGAACAGGGGAGCACTGAAGCTTTCTTT.

The chain joins TRBV15 to TRBJ1-5; D is uncertain. Trimming cost V 1 base and J 13 bases, with 11 bases left between them. This CDR3 has 12 residues. CDR1 LNHNV and CDR2 YYDKDF come from the germline V gene (reference sequence). The CDR3, as DNA: TGTGCCACCAGCAGAGCTAGGGAGGATCAGCATTTT. This translates into CATSRAREDQHF.

The rearrangement joins TRBV11-2 to TRBJ2-7; 10 bases fit TRBD1. Germline V CDR1 and CDR2: SGHAT, FQNNGV. The CDR3 runs to 16 residues. V trimming: 0 bases; J trimming: 2 bases; junction bases outside the gene matches: 4. The chain's CDR3 is CASSLDRGTGAYEQYF. DNA for the CDR3: TGTGCCAGCAGCTTAGATCGGGGGACAGGGGCCTACGAGCAGTACTTC.

The chain is built from TRBV4-2 and TRBJ1-4, with 9 nucleotides matching TRBD1. The CDR3 length is 15 residues. CDR1 LGHNA and CDR2 YNFKEQ come from the germline V gene. Trimming removed 3 bases from V and 8 bases from J; junction bases left unmatched: 7. CDR3 residues: CASSQYTGGDEKLFF. The CDR3 nucleotides read TGTGCCAGCAGCCAGTATACAGGGGGCGACGAAAAACTGTTTTTT.

This chain links TRBV2 with TRBJ2-7, with TRBD1 identical over 7 bases. Germline trimming cut 8 bases from V and 4 bases from J; bases unmatched to any gene: 8. The germline V gene encodes CDR1 SNHLY and CDR2 FYNNEI. The CDR3 has 13 amino acids. The CDR3 bases are TGTGCCAGCGGGACAGAGACCGTGTACGAGCAGTACTTC. Amino acid sequence: CASGTETVYEQYF. Drawing the rest from reference TRBV2 and TRBJ2-7, the complete variable domain is EPEVTQTPSHQVTQMGQEVILRCVPISNHLYFYWYRQILGQKVEFLVSFYNNEISEKSEIFDDQFSVERPDGSNFTLKIRSTKLEDSAMYFCASGTETVYEQYFGPGTRLTVT.

The chain uses TRBV7-9 and TRBJ2-2, with TRBD2 identical over 8 bases. CDR3 length: 18 residues. The germline CDR1 and CDR2 sequences are SEHNR and FQNEAQ (reference sequence). The V segment lost 5 bases and the J segment 1 base; nucleotides outside the gene matches: 12. The CDR3 loop is CASSPSLAGLKNTGELFF. CDR3 in DNA: TGTGCCAGCAGCCCCTCCTTAGCGGGGTTGAAGAACACCGGGGAGCTGTTTTTT. The whole variable domain, remainder taken from reference TRBV7-9 and TRBJ2-2, is DTGVSQNPRHKITKRGQNVTFRCDPISEHNRLYWYRQTLGQGPEFLTYFQNEAQLEKSRLLSDRFSAERPKGSFSTLEIQRTEQGDSAMYLCASSPSLAGLKNTGELFFGEGSRLTVL.

On this clone: Other DNA sequences of this sample code for an identical CDR3. The chain couples TRBV9 to TRBJ2-5; D is uncertain. Germline CDR1 and CDR2: SGDLS and YYNGEE. This CDR3 spans 14 amino acids. V dropped 0 bases and J dropped 0 bases, with 6 bases sitting between them. The CDR3 DNA reads as TGTGCCAGCAGCGTAGACACAGACCAAGAGACCCAGTACTTC. This translates into CASSVDTDQETQYF. Using reference TRBV9 and TRBJ2-5 for the parts outside the CDR3, the full variable domain is DSGVTQTPKHLITATGQRVTLRCSPRSGDLSVYWYQQSLDQGLQFLIQYYNGEERAKGNILERFSAQQFPDLHSELNLSSLELGDSALYFCASSVDTDQETQYFGPGTRLLVL.

J is TRBJ2-7 and V is TRBV4-1; 8 bases are shared with TRBD1. Trimming at V came to 3 bases and at J to 3 bases, leaving 4 bases not matched to a gene. The CDR3 sequence is 14 residues long. Germline V gives CDR1 MGHRA, CDR2 YSYEKL. Here the CDR3 DNA reads TGCGCCAGCAGCCAGAGACAGGGGCTCTACGAGCAGTACTTC. It codes for CASSQRQGLYEQYF.